Listed here are 14 T cell receptor beta chains from one sample, sequenced in a study of blood T cell repertoires in COVID-19. Clones were read by immunoSEQ multiplex PCR, and TCRdb kept only the in-frame ones, dropping some. The sample has fewer than 200,000 clones, about 83% seen once. Sequencing was done on a sample of peripheral blood. The receptors shown here come from a man in his forties who had recovered from COVID-19.

This clone is a singleton in its sample. The chain joins TRBV7-2 to TRBJ1-2; 9 nucleotides agree with TRBD1. The CDR3 contains 13 residues. Germline loops: CDR1 SGHTA, CDR2 FQGNSA. Trimming cost V 7 bases and J 7 bases; bases outside gene matches: 7. Written as DNA, the CDR3 is TGTGCCAGCAACCTCGGGACAGGGACTGGCTACACCTTC. Translation gives CASNLGTGTGYTF. The full variable domain, rest sourced from reference TRBV7-2 and TRBJ1-2, is GAGVSQSPSNKVTEKGKDVELRCDPISGHTALYWYRQSLGQGLEFLIYFQGNSAPDKSGLPSDRFSAERTGGSVSTLTIQRTQQEDSAVYLCASNLGTGTGYTFGSGTRLTVV.

The chain carries TRBV23-1 and TRBJ2-1; 8 nucleotides match TRBD2. TRBV23-1 is annotated as an ORF whose role is uncertain. The CDR3 loop spans 17 amino acids. The V gene end was trimmed by 2 bases and the J gene end by 7 bases; junction bases not matched to a gene: 13. CDR3 protein: CASSQGHPGLGGNEQFF. The CDR3 DNA is TGCGCCAGCAGTCAAGGACACCCGGGACTAGGGGGAAATGAGCAGTTCTTC.

CDR3 amino acids: CASRKGGASGLGETQYF. The CDR3 DNA sequence: TGTGCCAGCAGAAAGGGAGGGGCTAGCGGGCTTGGGGAGACCCAGTACTTC. The chain joins TRBV2 to TRBJ2-5, with TRBD2 identical over 8 bases. This CDR3 comprises 17 residues. The trim removed 6 bases at V and 5 bases at J, leaving 17 bases unmatched. Germline CDR1 and CDR2: SNHLY and FYNNEI.

As to this clone: Other DNA sequences in the sample encode the same CDR3. The rearrangement joins TRBV7-2 to TRBJ2-3, with 7 bases lining up with TRBD1. Trimming cost V 1 base and J 3 bases; bases outside gene matches: 1. The CDR3 is made up of 14 amino acids. Germline V gene lookup returns CDR1 SGHTA and CDR2 FQGNSA. CDR3 in DNA: TGTGCCAGCAGCTTAGAGGGGGCAACAGATACGCAGTATTTT. Amino acids: CASSLEGATDTQYF. Full variable domain (remainder filled in from reference TRBV7-2 and TRBJ2-3): GAGVSQSPSNKVTEKGKDVELRCDPISGHTALYWYRQSLGQGLEFLIYFQGNSAPDKSGLPSDRFSAERTGGSVSTLTIQRTQQEDSAVYLCASSLEGATDTQYFGPGTRLTVL.

This clone was seen only a few times. Other DNA sequences within the sample encode an identical CDR3. The CDR3 spells CASSPGLAGADTQYF. In DNA, the CDR3 is TGTGCCAGCAGCCCTGGACTAGCGGGAGCCGATACGCAGTATTTT. The V and J genes are TRBV4-2 and TRBJ2-3, with 13 bases that match TRBD2. V dropped 4 bases and J dropped 6; count of bases not matched to a gene: 4. Germline V gene data show CDR1 as LGHNA and CDR2 as YNFKEQ. The CDR3 covers 15 residues.

V usage is TRBV5-8 and J usage is TRBJ2-1; no reliable D call. Trimming shortened V by 3 bases and J by 0 bases, and 4 bases separated the two germline ends. Germline V gene data show CDR1 as SGHTS and CDR2 as YDEGEE. There are 13 residues in the CDR3. The CDR3, as DNA: TGTGCCAGCAGCTCCCTCTCCTACAATGAGCAGTTCTTC. Its protein product is CASSSLSYNEQFF.

The chain joins TRBV3-1 (or the pseudogene TRBV3-2) to TRBJ1-2; weak D call: TRBD1 (6 bases). The germline CDR1 and CDR2 sequences are LGHDT and YNNKEL (reference sequence). Trimming removed 2 bases at V and 0 bases at J, with 7 bases between. CDR3 length: 14 residues. The CDR3 coding sequence is TGTGCCAGCAGCCAACAGGGGCCTAACTATGGCTACACCTTC. The encoded protein is CASSQQGPNYGYTF.

In this sample, this clone turned up a few times. The chain links TRBV4-3 to TRBJ2-7; no reliable D call. V shed 0 bases and J shed 2 bases, with 11 bases lying between them. The CDR3 length is 15 residues. Germline V gene data show CDR1 as LGHNA and CDR2 as YSLEER. The CDR3 nucleotides read TGCGCCAGCAGCCAAGATCGACAAGCCGCCTACGAGCAGTACTTC. It is translated as CASSQDRQAAYEQYF.

The count of this clone is one. The V and J genes are TRBV6-5 and TRBJ1-2; TRBD1 aligns across 10 bases. Germline V CDR1 and CDR2: MNHEY, SVGAGI. V was pared by 7 bases and J by 7 bases, with 9 bases of the junction left unmatched. The CDR3 contains 14 residues. The CDR3 region is CASTPDRGLSGYTF. The CDR3 DNA reads TGTGCCAGCACCCCAGACAGGGGGCTGAGTGGCTACACCTTC.

The rearrangement uses TRBV5-6 and TRBJ1-3; 10 positions agree with TRBD1. V dropped 4 bases and J dropped 6; count of bases not matched to a gene: 7. This CDR3 spans 15 amino acids. Germline V gene data show CDR1 as SGHDT and CDR2 as YYEEEE. The CDR3 coding sequence is TGTGCCAGCAGCGGCCTCGGGACAGGGGAAAACACCATATATTTT. Translated, it gives CASSGLGTGENTIYF.

J is TRBJ2-5 and V is TRBV28; 7 nucleotides agree with TRBD1. The CDR3 totals 14 residues. The germline V gene has CDR1 MDHEN and CDR2 SYDVKM. The V and J ends lost 10 bases and 5 bases, in that order; junction bases with no gene match: 13. Here the CDR3 DNA reads TGTGCCACCCTTGACAGGGAAGGATGGGAGACCCAGTACTTC. Translated, it gives CATLDREGWETQYF.

V usage is TRBV5-6 and J usage is TRBJ1-3; no clear D gene. Looked up from germline, CDR1 is SGHDT and CDR2 is YYEEEE. The CDR3 covers 10 residues. Trimming removed 8 bases at V and 8 bases at J, with 8 bases between. The DNA for the CDR3 is TGTGCCAGGAAAAAGCACACCATATATTTT. Translation gives CARKKHTIYF.

The J gene is TRBJ2-2, the V gene TRBV9; the D is unclear. The CDR3 is 14 amino acids. CDR1 is SGDLS and CDR2 is YYNGEE in the germline V gene. Trimming pared 4 bases from V and 5 bases from J, leaving 12 bases between. CDR3 in amino acids: CASSPRERTGELFF. CDR3 nucleotide sequence: TGTGCCAGCAGCCCACGTGAGCGAACCGGGGAGCTGTTTTTT.

The chain combines TRBV11-3 with TRBJ2-1, with 7 bases that match TRBD1. V gave up 5 bases and J gave up 6 bases; unmatched junction bases: 10. In germline, CDR1 is SGHNT, CDR2 YENEEA. This CDR3 comprises 15 residues. CDR3 amino acids: CASSQGETKGNEQFF. CDR3 bases: TGTGCCAGCAGCCAGGGGGAGACTAAAGGCAATGAGCAGTTCTTC. Supplemented by reference TRBV11-3 and TRBJ2-1, the full variable domain reads EAGVVQSPRYKIIEKKQPVAFWCNPISGHNTLYWYLQNLGQGPELLIRYENEEAVDDSQLPKDRFSAERLKGVDSTLKIQPAELGDSAVYLCASSQGETKGNEQFFGPGTRLTVL.